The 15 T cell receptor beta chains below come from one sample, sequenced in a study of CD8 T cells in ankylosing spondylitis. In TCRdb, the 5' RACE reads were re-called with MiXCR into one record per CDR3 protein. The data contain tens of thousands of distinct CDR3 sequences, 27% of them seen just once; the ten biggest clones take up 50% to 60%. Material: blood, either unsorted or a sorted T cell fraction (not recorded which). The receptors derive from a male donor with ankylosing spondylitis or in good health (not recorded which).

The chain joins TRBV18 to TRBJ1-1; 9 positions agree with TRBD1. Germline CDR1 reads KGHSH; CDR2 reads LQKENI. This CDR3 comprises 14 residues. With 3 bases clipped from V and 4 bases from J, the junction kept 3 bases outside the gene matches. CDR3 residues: CASSPDRGGTEAFF. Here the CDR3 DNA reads TGTGCCAGCTCACCCGACAGGGGGGGCACTGAAGCTTTCTTT.

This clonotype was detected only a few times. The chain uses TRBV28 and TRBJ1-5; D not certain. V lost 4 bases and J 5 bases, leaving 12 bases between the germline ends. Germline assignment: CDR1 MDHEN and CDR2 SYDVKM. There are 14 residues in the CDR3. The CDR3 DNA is TGTGCCAGCAGTTCCACGGACGGCGATCAGCCCCAGCATTTT. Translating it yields CASSSTDGDQPQHF.

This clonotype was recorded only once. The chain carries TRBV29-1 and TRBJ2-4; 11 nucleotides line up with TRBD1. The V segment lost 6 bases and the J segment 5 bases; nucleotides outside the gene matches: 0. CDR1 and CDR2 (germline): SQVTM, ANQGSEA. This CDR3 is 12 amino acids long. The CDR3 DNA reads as TGCAGCGTGGGACAGGGGGAAAACATTCAGTACTTC. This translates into CSVGQGENIQYF.

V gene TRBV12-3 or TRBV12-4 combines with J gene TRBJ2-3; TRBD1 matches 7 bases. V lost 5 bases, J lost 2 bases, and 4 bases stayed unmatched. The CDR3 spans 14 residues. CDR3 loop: CASSRDSSTDTQYF. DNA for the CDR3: TGTGCCAGCAGTCGGGACAGTTCCACAGATACGCAGTATTTT.

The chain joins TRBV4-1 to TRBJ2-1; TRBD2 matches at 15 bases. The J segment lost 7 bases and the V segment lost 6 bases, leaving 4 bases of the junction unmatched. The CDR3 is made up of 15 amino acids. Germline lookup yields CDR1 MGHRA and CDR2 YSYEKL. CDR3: CASRGLAGGPNEQFF. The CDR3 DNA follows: TGCGCCAGCAGAGGACTAGCGGGAGGGCCGAATGAGCAGTTCTTC.

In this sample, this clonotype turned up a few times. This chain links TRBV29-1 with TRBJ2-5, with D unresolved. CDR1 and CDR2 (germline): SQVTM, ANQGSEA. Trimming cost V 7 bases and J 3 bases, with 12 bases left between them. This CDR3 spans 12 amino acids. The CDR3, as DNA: TGCAGCGCCGTGGACGGTGAAGAGACCCAGTACTTC. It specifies CSAVDGEETQYF.

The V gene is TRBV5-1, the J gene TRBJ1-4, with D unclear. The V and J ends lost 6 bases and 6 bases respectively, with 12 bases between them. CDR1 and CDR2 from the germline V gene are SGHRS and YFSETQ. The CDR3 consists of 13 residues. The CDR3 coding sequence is TGCGCCAGCACGAAGGGCGGAGATGAAAAACTGTTTTTT. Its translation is CASTKGGDEKLFF.

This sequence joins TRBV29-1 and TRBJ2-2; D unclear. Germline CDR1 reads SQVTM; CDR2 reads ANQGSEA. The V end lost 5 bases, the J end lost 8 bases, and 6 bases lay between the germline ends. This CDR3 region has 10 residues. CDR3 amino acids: CSVLDGELFF. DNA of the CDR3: TGCAGCGTTCTGGATGGGGAGCTGTTTTTT.

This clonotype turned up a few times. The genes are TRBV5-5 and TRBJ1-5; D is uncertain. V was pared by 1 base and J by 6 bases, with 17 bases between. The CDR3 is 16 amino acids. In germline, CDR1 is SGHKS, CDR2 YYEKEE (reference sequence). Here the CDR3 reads CASSLSVGITGQPQHF. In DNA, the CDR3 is TGTGCCAGCAGCTTGTCTGTTGGGATAACGGGTCAGCCCCAGCATTTT.

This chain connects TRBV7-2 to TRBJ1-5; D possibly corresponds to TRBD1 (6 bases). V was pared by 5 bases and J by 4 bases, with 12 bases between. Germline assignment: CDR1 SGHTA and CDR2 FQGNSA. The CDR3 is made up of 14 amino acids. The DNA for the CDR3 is TGTGCCAGCAGCGCGCCAGGGGTTAATCAGCCCCAGCATTTT. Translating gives CASSAPGVNQPQHF.

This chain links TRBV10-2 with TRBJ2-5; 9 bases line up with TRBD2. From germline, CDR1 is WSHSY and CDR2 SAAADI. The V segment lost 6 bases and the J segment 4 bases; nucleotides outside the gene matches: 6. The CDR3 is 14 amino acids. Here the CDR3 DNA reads TGCGCCAGCAGGGCGGGAGGGTATAGAGAGACCCAGTACTTC. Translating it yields CASRAGGYRETQYF.

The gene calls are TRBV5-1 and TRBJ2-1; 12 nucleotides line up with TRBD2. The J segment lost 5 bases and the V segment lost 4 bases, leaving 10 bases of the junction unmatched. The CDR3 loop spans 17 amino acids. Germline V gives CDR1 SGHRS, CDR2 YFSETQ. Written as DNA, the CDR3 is TGCGCCAGCAGCCAGGGCCTAGCGGGAGGGTTGCACAATGAGCAGTTCTTC. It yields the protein CASSQGLAGGLHNEQFF.

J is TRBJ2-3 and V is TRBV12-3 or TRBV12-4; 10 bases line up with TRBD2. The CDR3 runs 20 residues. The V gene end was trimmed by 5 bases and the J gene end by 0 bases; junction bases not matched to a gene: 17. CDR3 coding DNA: TGTGCCAGCAGTCCCCACCTTCTAGCGGGAGTGCCCTATAGCACAGATACGCAGTATTTT. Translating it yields CASSPHLLAGVPYSTDTQYF.

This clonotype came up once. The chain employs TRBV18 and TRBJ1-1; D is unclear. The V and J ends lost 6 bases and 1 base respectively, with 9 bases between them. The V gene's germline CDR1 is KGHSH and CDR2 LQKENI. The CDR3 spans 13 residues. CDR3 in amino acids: CASSSSENTEAFF. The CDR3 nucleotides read TGTGCCAGCTCGAGTTCAGAGAACACTGAAGCTTTCTTT.

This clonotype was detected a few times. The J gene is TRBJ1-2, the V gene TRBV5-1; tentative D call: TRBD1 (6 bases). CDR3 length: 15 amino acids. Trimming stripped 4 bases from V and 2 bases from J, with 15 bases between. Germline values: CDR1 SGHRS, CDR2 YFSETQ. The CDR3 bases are TGCGCCAGCAGCCCTGGGGGGGCGGAGAACTATGGCTACACCTTC. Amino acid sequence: CASSPGGAENYGYTF.